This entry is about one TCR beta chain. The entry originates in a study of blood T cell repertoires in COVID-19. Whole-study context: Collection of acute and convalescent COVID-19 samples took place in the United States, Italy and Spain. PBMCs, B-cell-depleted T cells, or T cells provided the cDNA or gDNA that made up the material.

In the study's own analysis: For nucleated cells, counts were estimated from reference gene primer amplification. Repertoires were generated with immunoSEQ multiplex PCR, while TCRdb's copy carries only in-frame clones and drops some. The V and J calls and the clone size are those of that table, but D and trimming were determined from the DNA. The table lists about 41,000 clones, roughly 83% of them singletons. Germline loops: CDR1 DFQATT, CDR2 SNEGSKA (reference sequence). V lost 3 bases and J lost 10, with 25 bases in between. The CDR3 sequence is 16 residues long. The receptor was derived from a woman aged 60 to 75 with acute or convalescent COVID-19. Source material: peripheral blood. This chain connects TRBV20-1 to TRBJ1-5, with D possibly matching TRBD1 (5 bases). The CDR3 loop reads CSASSAGLEDASPQHF. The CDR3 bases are TGCAGTGCTAGTTCGGCGGGACTGGAGGACGCATCACCCCAGCATTTT.